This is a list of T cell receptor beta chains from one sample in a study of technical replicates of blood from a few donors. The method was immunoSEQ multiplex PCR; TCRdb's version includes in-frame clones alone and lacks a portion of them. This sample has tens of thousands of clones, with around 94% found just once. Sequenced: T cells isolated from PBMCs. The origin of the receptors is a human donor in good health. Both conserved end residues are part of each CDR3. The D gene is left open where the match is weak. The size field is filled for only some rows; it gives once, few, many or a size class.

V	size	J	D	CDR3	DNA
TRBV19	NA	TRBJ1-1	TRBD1	CASSGPGQTYTEAFF	TGTGCCAGTAGTGGCCCGGGACAGACGTACACTGAAGCTTTCTTT
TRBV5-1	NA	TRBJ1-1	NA	CASSSGGDTEAFF	TGCGCCAGCAGCTCGGGGGGGGACACTGAAGCTTTCTTT
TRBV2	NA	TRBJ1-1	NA	CASSTDMNTEAFF	TGTGCCAGCAGTACAGATATGAACACTGAAGCTTTCTTT
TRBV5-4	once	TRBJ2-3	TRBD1	CASSSGQGSTDTQYF	TGTGCCAGCAGCTCGGGACAGGGGAGCACAGATACGCAGTATTTT
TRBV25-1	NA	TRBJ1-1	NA	CASSEYPPRGGNTEAFF	TGTGCCAGCAGTGAATACCCCCCCCGAGGTGGGAACACTGAAGCTTTCTTT
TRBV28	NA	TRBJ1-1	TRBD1	CASTLQGAILRRTEAFF	TGTGCCAGCACCTTACAGGGGGCGATTTTACGACGCACTGAAGCTTTCTTT
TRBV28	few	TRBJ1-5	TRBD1	CASSFNLPGQGAFGQPQHF	TGTGCCAGCAGTTTCAATTTACCGGGACAGGGGGCGTTCGGGCAGCCCCAGCATTTT
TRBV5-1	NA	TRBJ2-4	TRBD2	CASSSPGSGGLTKNIQYF	TGCGCCAGCAGCTCACCGGGGTCGGGGGGTTTGACCAAAAACATTCAGTACTTC
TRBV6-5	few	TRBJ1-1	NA	CASSSTVNTEAFF	TGTGCCAGCAGTTCGACAGTTAACACTGAAGCTTTCTTT
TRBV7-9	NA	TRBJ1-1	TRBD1	CASSVSQGYGEAFF	TGTGCCAGCAGCGTCTCACAGGGGTACGGTGAAGCTTTCTTT
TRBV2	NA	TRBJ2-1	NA	CARSGVGTTSNEQFF	TGTGCCAGAAGTGGGGTTGGAACTACGAGCAATGAGCAGTTCTTC
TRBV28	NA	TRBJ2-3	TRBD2	CASSSISGIGADTQYF	TGTGCCAGCAGTTCCATTAGCGGGATAGGTGCAGATACGCAGTATTTT
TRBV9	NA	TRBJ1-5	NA	CASSVGGGQGNQPQHF	TGTGCCAGCAGCGTAGGGGGGGGGCAGGGGAATCAGCCCCAGCATTTT
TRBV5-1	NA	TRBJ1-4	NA	CASSLMSQGSTNEKLFF	TGCGCCAGCAGCTTGATGTCGCAGGGATCAACTAATGAAAAACTGTTTTTT
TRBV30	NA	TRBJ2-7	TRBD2	CAWSVGGGGHLYF	TGTGCCTGGAGTGTAGGCGGGGGGGGTCATCTGTACTTC
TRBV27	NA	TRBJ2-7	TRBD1	CASRWTGVGEQYF	TGTGCCAGCAGGTGGACAGGGGTAGGCGAGCAGTACTTC
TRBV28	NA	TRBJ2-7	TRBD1	CASSNAWDREVDEQYF	TGTGCCAGCAGTAATGCGTGGGACAGGGAGGTTGACGAGCAGTACTTC
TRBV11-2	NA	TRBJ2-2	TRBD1	CASSGTVTGELFF	TGTGCCAGCTCCGGGACAGTCACCGGGGAGCTGTTTTTT
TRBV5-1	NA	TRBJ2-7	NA	CASSLLGGDYEQYF	TGCGCCAGCAGCCTACTGGGAGGAGACTACGAGCAGTACTTC
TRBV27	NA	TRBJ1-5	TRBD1	CASSRQGVMGNQPQHF	TGTGCCAGCAGCAGACAGGGGGTGATGGGCAATCAGCCCCAGCATTTT
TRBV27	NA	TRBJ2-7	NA	CASSDGSTTYEQYF	TGTGCCAGTAGCGACGGATCCACTACCTACGAGCAGTACTTC
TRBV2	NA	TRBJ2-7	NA	CASSENPLEVSYEQYF	TGTGCCAGCAGTGAGAACCCCTTGGAGGTTTCCTACGAGCAGTACTTC